This T cell receptor beta chain was sequenced during a study of blood T cell repertoires in COVID-19. Looking at the study overall: Some COVID-19 samples were acute and others convalescent; all came from the United States, Italy and Spain. The analysed material was cDNA or gDNA that came from T cells, B-cell-depleted T cells, or PBMCs.

Sequencing used immunoSEQ multiplex PCR; TCRdb keeps in-frame clones, though not all of them. Found here are approximately 100,000 clones, around 90% of them singletons; the top ten hold about 3%. The germline V gene encodes CDR1 SGDLS and CDR2 YYNGEE. V shed 3 bases, J shed 0 bases, and the junction held 2 bases outside the gene matches. This CDR3 is 15 amino acids long. This receptor was taken from a human donor in a cohort sampled during active COVID-19. The material sequenced was peripheral blood. This sequence joins TRBV9 and TRBJ2-7; 11 positions match TRBD2. CDR3: CASSAGTSGSYEQYF. The CDR3 DNA is TGTGCCAGCAGCGCCGGGACTAGCGGCTCCTACGAGCAGTACTTC.